Sequencing of this T cell receptor beta chain was carried out in a study of T cells after yellow fever vaccination. The CDR3 loop spans 14 amino acids. The junction had 9 bases not matched to a gene; V was cut back by 4 bases and J by 6 bases. Germline values: CDR1 SQVTM, CDR2 ANQGSEA. TCRdb processed the 5' RACE reads anew with MiXCR; each CDR3 protein has one entry. The table lists 620,000 or so distinct CDR3 sequences, 12% of them singletons. This clonotype was counted a few times. The chain joins TRBV29-1 to TRBJ2-1; 7 bases agree with TRBD1. This TCR derives from a man aged 30 to 45 who received the YFV17D yellow fever vaccine. Sequences were derived from PBMCs, sampled on the day of the yellow fever booster vaccination. CDR3 coding DNA: TGCAGCGTTGCGGGGACAGTAGGTATCAATGAGCAGTTCTTC. Translation gives CSVAGTVGINEQFF.